These 16 T cell receptor beta chains originate from one sample sequenced in a study of T cell repertoires in ileal Crohn's disease. Assay: immunoSEQ multiplex PCR; the TCRdb copy retains only in-frame clones and omits some. The sample holds about 1,200 clones, around four fifths seen once. Noted time point: neoterminal ileum biopsy at postoperative endoscopy, about 6 months after surgery. Input material: ileal tissue. The receptors were gathered from an adult with Crohn's disease.

This clone is termed hyperexpanded. The chain carries TRBV10-3 and TRBJ2-7, with a possible D match to TRBD2 (6 bases). The V end was cut by 3 bases, the J end by 0 bases, with 9 bases between. The CDR3 length is 14 residues. Germline V lookup: CDR1 ENHRY, CDR2 SYGVKD. In nucleotides, the CDR3 is TGTGCCATCAGTGATGGCGGGGCCTCCTACGAGCAGTACTTC. Translated, it gives CAISDGGASYEQYF.

The chain employs TRBV28 and TRBJ1-5; no clear D. Trimming left V 6 bases short and J 11 bases short, with 11 bases between. The germline V gene encodes CDR1 MDHEN and CDR2 SYDVKM. The CDR3 sequence is 11 residues long. The CDR3 sequence is CASSTQRAQHF. The CDR3, as DNA: TGTGCCAGCAGCACCCAGAGGGCCCAGCATTTT. The variable domain in full, with the rest retrieved from reference TRBV28 and TRBJ1-5, is DVKVTQSSRYLVKRTGEKVFLECVQDMDHENMFWYRQDPGLGLRLIYFSYDVKMKEKGDIPEGYSVSREKKERFSLILESASTNQTSMYLCASSTQRAQHFGDGTRLSIL.

The rearrangement uses TRBV29-1 and TRBJ2-1, with 8 bases aligning to TRBD1. This CDR3 is built from 12 residues. The V segment lost 7 bases and the J segment 5 bases; nucleotides outside the gene matches: 4. Germline V gene sequence: CDR1 SQVTM, CDR2 ANQGSEA. The CDR3 is CSARTGNNEQFF. Here the CDR3 DNA reads TGCAGCGCTCGGACAGGGAACAATGAGCAGTTCTTC.

This chain uses TRBV4-1 with TRBJ1-2; D gene ambiguous. The CDR3 has 15 amino acids. The V gene's germline CDR1 is MGHRA and CDR2 YSYEKL. V lost 2 bases, J lost 1 base, and 11 bases lay in between. In nucleotides, the CDR3 is TGCGCCAGCAGCCAATCCCCTCGGGATAACTATGGCTACACCTTC. It yields the protein CASSQSPRDNYGYTF.

V and J are TRBV10-2 and TRBJ2-1; tentative D call: TRBD2 (5 bases). Trimming removed 6 bases from V and 5 bases from J, with 8 bases in between. The CDR3 spans 12 residues. CDR1 WSHSY and CDR2 SAAADI come from the germline V gene. The CDR3 loop is CASRTTNNEQFF. CDR3 bases: TGCGCCAGCAGGACTACGAACAATGAGCAGTTCTTC.

The gene calls are TRBV6-5 and TRBJ2-7, with D maybe TRBD2 (6 bases). Trimming shortened V by 0 bases and J by 3 bases, and 12 bases separated the two germline ends. Per the germline V gene, CDR1 is MNHEY and CDR2 is SVGAGI. This CDR3 has 15 residues. CDR3 bases: TGTGCCAGCAGTTACTCGAATCCGGGACTCTACGAGCAGTACTTC. It yields the protein CASSYSNPGLYEQYF.

This chain uses TRBV15 with TRBJ2-7, with D perhaps TRBD2 (6 bases). This CDR3 region has 14 residues. Deletions cut 0 bases from V and 6 bases from J, with 12 bases between. Germline V gives CDR1 LNHNV, CDR2 YYDKDF (reference sequence). The CDR3 is CATSRDRGGTEQYF. The CDR3 nucleotides are TGTGCCACCAGCAGAGATAGAGGAGGGACCGAGCAGTACTTC.

V gene TRBV6-5 combines with J gene TRBJ1-3; no reliable D call. V was clipped by 0 bases and J by 0 bases, with 6 bases between them. The CDR3 totals 15 residues. Germline CDR1 MNHEY, CDR2 SVGAGI. The CDR3 DNA is TGTGCCAGCAGTTACTCGAGCGGCTCTGGAAACACCATATATTTT. Translated: CASSYSSGSGNTIYF.

The chain has TRBV19 and TRBJ2-2; TRBD1 aligns across 10 bases. This CDR3 has 15 residues. Germline CDR1 and CDR2: LNHDA and SQIVND (reference sequence). The ends lost 6 bases at V and 4 bases at J; junction bases unmatched: 5. The CDR3 coding sequence is TGTGCCAGTAGCGTGGGACAGGGGTCCACCGGGGAGCTGTTTTTT. Amino acids: CASSVGQGSTGELFF.

The chain employs TRBV30 and TRBJ1-1; D perhaps matches TRBD1 (6 bases). Germline assignment: CDR1 GTSNPN and CDR2 SVGIG (reference sequence). This CDR3 has 16 amino acids. Trimming pared 0 bases from V and 3 bases from J, leaving 17 bases between. This chain's CDR3 is CAWSVTQGGIDTEAFF. CDR3 in DNA: TGTGCCTGGAGTGTCACACAGGGAGGGATAGACACTGAAGCTTTCTTT. Full variable domain (missing parts from reference TRBV30 and TRBJ1-1): SQTIHQWPATLVQPVGSPLSLECTVEGTSNPNLYWYRQAAGRGLQLLFYSVGIGQISSEVPQNLSASRPQDRQFILSSKKLLLSDSGFYLCAWSVTQGGIDTEAFFGQGTRLTVV.

V usage is TRBV5-6 and J usage is TRBJ2-2, with unresolved D. V lost 4 bases and J lost 0, with 4 bases in between. The CDR3 extends over 13 amino acids. Germline V gene lookup returns CDR1 SGHDT and CDR2 YYEEEE. CDR3 in DNA: TGTGCCAGCAGCCCAGCGAACACCGGGGAGCTGTTTTTT. Translating it yields CASSPANTGELFF.

This sequence joins TRBV10-2 and TRBJ1-1; perhaps TRBD1 as D (6 bases). The CDR3 contains 13 residues. Per germline, CDR1 WSHSY and CDR2 SAAADI. The ends were cut back, 4 bases at V and 1 base at J, with 7 bases in the middle. The CDR3 region has the DNA TGCGCCAGCAGTGGACAGGAGAACACTGAAGCTTTCTTT. Its translation is CASSGQENTEAFF.

This sequence joins TRBV27 and TRBJ2-3; D is possibly TRBD2 (6 bases). This CDR3 is 15 amino acids long. With 4 bases removed from V and 6 bases from J, the gap between germline ends came to 17 bases. Germline V gene data show CDR1 as MNHEY and CDR2 as SMNVEV (reference sequence). For the CDR3, the DNA is TGTGCCAGCAGTTCGACTAGTTGGCACGCGGATACGCAGTATTTT. It encodes CASSSTSWHADTQYF.

V and J are TRBV11-2 and TRBJ2-1; the D gene is possibly TRBD2 (7 bases). Germline V CDR1 and CDR2: SGHAT, FQNNGV. V was pared by 3 bases and J by 0 bases, with 15 bases between. The CDR3 totals 17 residues. The CDR3 spells CASSFLGGGGSYNEQFF. In nucleotides, the CDR3 is TGTGCCAGCAGCTTCTTGGGAGGGGGAGGCTCCTACAATGAGCAGTTCTTC.

V and J are TRBV6-5 and TRBJ2-3, with a tentative D call TRBD1 (6 bases). Germline V gene sequence: CDR1 MNHEY, CDR2 SVGAGI. The germline V and J ends were trimmed by 0 bases and 2 bases, with 12 bases remaining between them. The CDR3 length is 16 residues. DNA for the CDR3: TGTGCCAGCAGTTACTCTGGGACACCTTTCACAGATACGCAGTATTTT. Protein: CASSYSGTPFTDTQYF.

Note on this clone: Germline is not matched at one junction end, which may reflect a read error. V is TRBV7-9 and J is TRBJ1-2, with 7 bases that match TRBD1. CDR1 and CDR2 from the germline V gene are SEHNR and FQNEAQ (reference sequence). The CDR3 loop spans 12 amino acids. The CDR3 sequence is CASSLEDRAEAF. DNA for the CDR3: TGTGCCAGCAGCTTAGAAGACAGGGCGGAGGCCTTC.